This T cell receptor (beta chain) was profiled in a study of blood T cell repertoires in COVID-19. Study in general: Sources were T cells, B-cell-depleted T cells, or PBMCs; the material itself was cDNA or gDNA.

The CDR3 spans 14 residues. CDR1 and CDR2 from the germline V gene are MNHEY and SMNVEV (reference sequence). J gave up 5 bases and V 5 bases, and 6 bases lay outside the gene matches. Clinical history reported by participants formed the basis on which cohorts were assigned. As regards this clone: Other DNA sequences of this sample code for an identical CDR3.

Here immunoSEQ multiplex PCR was the method, and the copy in TCRdb shows in-frame clones only, minus some. The top ten clones hold around 0.92% of a sample with 350,000 or so clones, roughly 86% of them seen once. The chain couples TRBV27 to TRBJ2-1, with 7 bases aligning to TRBD2. The clonotype originates from a woman aged 25 to 39 who had been exposed to COVID-19. Sequenced input: PBMCs or T cells enriched from blood (not recorded which). The CDR3: CASSPGTTNNEQFF. The DNA of the CDR3 is TGTGCCAGCAGTCCCGGGACTACTAACAATGAGCAGTTCTTC.